The clone carrying this T cell receptor beta chain has just one count. Its specificity is not known. The length of the CDR3 is 15 residues. V lost 2 bases and J lost 0; bases outside the gene matches: 3. Germline V gene data show CDR1 as KGHSH and CDR2 as LQKENI. The entry originates in a study of shared clonotypes between healthy human individuals. Study-wide findings and caveats: Depth was large, yet rarefaction showed that sorted-subset sequencing was incomplete.

Profiled with immunoSEQ multiplex PCR; TCRdb holds only in-frame clones, not every one. Of 2 million to 3 million clones in the sample, 90% to 95% were seen once. Material for sequencing was naive CD4+ T cells from PBMCs. Subset in this sample: CD45RA+ positively selected. The rearrangement joins TRBV18 to TRBJ2-7; 8 bases align to TRBD2. The TCR comes from a man aged 18 to 29 in good health. Some clones in this sample may be carry-over from other donors' samples. CDR3: CASSPLSGSSYEQYF. DNA of the CDR3: TGTGCCAGCTCACCATTAAGCGGGAGCTCCTACGAGCAGTACTTC.